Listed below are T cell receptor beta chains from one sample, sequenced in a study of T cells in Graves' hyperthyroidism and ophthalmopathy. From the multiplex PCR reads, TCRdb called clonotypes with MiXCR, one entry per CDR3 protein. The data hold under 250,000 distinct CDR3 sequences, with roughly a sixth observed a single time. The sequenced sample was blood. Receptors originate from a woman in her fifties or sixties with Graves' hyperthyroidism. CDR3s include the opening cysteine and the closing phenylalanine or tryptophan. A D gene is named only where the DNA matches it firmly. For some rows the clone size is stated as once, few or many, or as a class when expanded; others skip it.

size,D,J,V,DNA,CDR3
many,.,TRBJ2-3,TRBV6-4,TGTGCCAGCAGTGTTGGGGGACCCACAGATACGCAGTATTTT,CASSVGGPTDTQYF
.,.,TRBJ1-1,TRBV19,TGTGCCGGGGGACCCCGAGGGACTGAAGCTTTCTTT,CAGGPRGTEAFF
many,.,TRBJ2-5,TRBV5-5,TGTGCCAGCAGCTCCGTAGGACTAGGGGGCCGAGAGACCCAGTACTTC,CASSSVGLGGRETQYF
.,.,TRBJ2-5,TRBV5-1,TGCGCCAGCAGCTTGGAGGCGATCCCGTACCAAGAGACCCAGTACTTC,CASSLEAIPYQETQYF
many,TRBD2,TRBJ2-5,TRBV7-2,TGTGCCAGCAGCTCAGGGACTAGCGGGAGTGGTTTGCAGACCCAGTACTTC,CASSSGTSGSGLQTQYF
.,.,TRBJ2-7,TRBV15,TGTGCCACCAGCGCGGCGCGGGGCCAGCCCTTGCAGTACTTC,CATSAARGQPLQYF
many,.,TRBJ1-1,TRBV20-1,TGCAGTGCTAGAGGACAGTCGAACACTGAAGCTTTCTTT,CSARGQSNTEAFF
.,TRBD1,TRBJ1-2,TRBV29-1,TGCAGCGTCGGGGATACAGGGGTTGGCTACACCTTC,CSVGDTGVGYTF
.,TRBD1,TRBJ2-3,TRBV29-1,TGCAGCGTTGAAGGTAGTACAGGGGGCTTCGGAGATACGCAGTATTTT,CSVEGSTGGFGDTQYF
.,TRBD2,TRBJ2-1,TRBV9,TGTGCCAGCAGCGCGAGACTAGCGGGAGTCTACAATGAGCAGTTCTTC,CASSARLAGVYNEQFF
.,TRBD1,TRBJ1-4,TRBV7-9,TGTGCCAGCAGCTCCCCTCCGGGAGGGTTACAGGGGCGAGGTGAAAAACTGTTTTTT,CASSSPPGGLQGRGEKLFF
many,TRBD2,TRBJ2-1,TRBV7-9,TGTGCCACCCATAGCGGGAGGTCACTCTACAATGAGCAGTTCTTC,CATHSGRSLYNEQFF
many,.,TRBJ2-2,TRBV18,TGTGCCAGCTCACCACCTTCCGGGAACACCGGGGAGCTGTTTTTT,CASSPPSGNTGELFF
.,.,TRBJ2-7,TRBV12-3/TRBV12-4,TGTGCCAGCAGCCCAGGACCGCCGGGCCACGAGCAGTACTTC,CASSPGPPGHEQYF
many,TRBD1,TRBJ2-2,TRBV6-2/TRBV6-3,TGTGCCAGCAGAGGACAGGGGTACGGGGAGCTGTTTTTT,CASRGQGYGELFF
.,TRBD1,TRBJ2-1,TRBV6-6,TGTGCCAGCAGTTACGTTCCCGGGACAGGGAGCTCCTACAATGAGCAGTTCTTC,CASSYVPGTGSSYNEQFF
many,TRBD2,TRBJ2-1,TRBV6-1,TGTGCCAGCAGCTCCCTGGGACTAGCGGGAAACAATGAGCAGTTCTTC,CASSSLGLAGNNEQFF
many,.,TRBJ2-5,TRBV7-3,TGTGCCAGCAGCTTAGGGCTCGGGGGAACGCACAGAGAGACCCAGTACTTC,CASSLGLGGTHRETQYF
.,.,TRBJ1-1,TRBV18,TGTGCCAGCTCACCGAAGGACAGAAACACTGAAGCTTTCTTT,CASSPKDRNTEAFF
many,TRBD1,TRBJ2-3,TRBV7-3,TGTGCCAGCAGCCCAGGCGGACAGGGGCGGGCAGATACGCAGTATTTT,CASSPGGQGRADTQYF
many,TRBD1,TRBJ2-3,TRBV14,TGTGCCAGCAGCCAAGCCGGGACAGGGAGGGGGACAGATACGCAGTATTTT,CASSQAGTGRGTDTQYF
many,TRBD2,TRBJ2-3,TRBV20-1,TGCAGTGCTAGAGACCAAGAACTAGCGGCTGTCACAGATACGCAGTATTTT,CSARDQELAAVTDTQYF
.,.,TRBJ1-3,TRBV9,TGTGCCAGCAGCTCATTAGTCCCCTCTGGAAACACCATATATTTT,CASSSLVPSGNTIYF
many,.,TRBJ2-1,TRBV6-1,TGTGCCAGCAGTTTCCAGGTTCCGGGCTCCTACAATGAGCAGTTCTTC,CASSFQVPGSYNEQFF
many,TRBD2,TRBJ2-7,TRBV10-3,TGTGCCATCAGTGAGGGGGGACTAGCGGATACCTACGAGCAGTACTTC,CAISEGGLADTYEQYF
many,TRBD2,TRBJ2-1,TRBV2,TGTGCCAGCAGCCCCGGACTAGCGGGTGGTCAGTTCTTC,CASSPGLAGGQFF
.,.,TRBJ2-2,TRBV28,TGTGCCAGCAGTTTCTCGGGAGTCGGCTCCGGGGAGCTGTTTTTT,CASSFSGVGSGELFF